A selection of T cell receptor beta chains follows, all from one sample in a study of regulatory T cells in long-lasting Graves disease. From the multiplex PCR reads, TCRdb called clonotypes with MiXCR, one entry per CDR3 protein. The top ten hold approximately 12% of the sample, which has 550,000 to 650,000 distinct CDR3 sequences, roughly a sixth seen once. These records were also assigned to another study, of T cells in Graves' hyperthyroidism and ophthalmopathy.

The source material was peripheral blood mononuclear cells (PBMCs), sampled at new diagnosis, from a patient treated with antithyroid drugs. These receptors were taken from a man younger than 30 with Graves disease. CDR3s include the opening cysteine and the closing phenylalanine or tryptophan. The order of the fields is J gene, clone size, V gene, D gene, CDR3 protein, CDR3 DNA. D genes are given only for firm matches. Not every row has a clone size; where given, it reads once, few, many or a size class.

>TRBJ2-1|NA|TRBV6-1|TRBD2
CASSEGTSGIYNEQFF
TGTGCCAGCAGTGAAGGGACTAGCGGGATTTACAATGAGCAGTTCTTC
>TRBJ2-2|few|TRBV28|NA
CASSNGELFF
TGTGCCAGCAGTAACGGGGAGCTGTTTTTT
>TRBJ1-6|many|TRBV25-1|TRBD1
CASSRPGAGGNSPLHF
TGTGCCAGCAGTCGTCCGGGGGCAGGGGGCAATTCACCCCTCCACTTT
>TRBJ2-3|few|TRBV30|TRBD2
CAWSYGLGFTDTQYF
TGTGCCTGGAGTTATGGACTAGGTTTCACAGATACGCAGTATTTT
>TRBJ1-2|many|TRBV11-2|NA
CASSPHREEIYGYTF
TGTGCCAGCAGCCCGCACCGGGAGGAGATCTATGGCTACACCTTC
>TRBJ2-1|many|TRBV12-3/TRBV12-4|TRBD1
CASSLTGFREQFF
TGTGCCAGCAGTTTGACAGGGTTCCGGGAGCAGTTCTTC
>TRBJ1-2|many|TRBV7-6|NA
CASSPSQVTTYGYTF
TGTGCCAGCAGCCCCTCCCAGGTGACAACCTATGGCTACACCTTC
>TRBJ2-7|few|TRBV20-1|TRBD1
CSAGGGPRDRARDEQYF
TGCAGTGCTGGCGGGGGCCCCCGGGACAGGGCAAGGGACGAGCAGTACTTC
>TRBJ1-4|few|TRBV9|NA
CASSPMGSAVEKLFF
TGTGCCAGCAGCCCCATGGGGAGCGCAGTTGAAAAACTGTTTTTT
>TRBJ2-3|many|TRBV27|NA
CASSHMEKSTDTQYF
TGTGCCAGCAGTCACATGGAGAAGAGCACAGATACGCAGTATTTT
>TRBJ1-2|NA|TRBV20-1|NA
CSAIDNYGYTF
TGCAGTGCTATCGATAACTATGGCTACACCTTC
>TRBJ1-5|NA|TRBV20-1|TRBD1
CSARDVDRGDNQPQHF
TGCAGTGCTAGAGATGTGGACAGGGGCGACAATCAGCCCCAGCATTTT
>TRBJ2-6|NA|TRBV28|NA
CASSFAGLSGANVLTF
TGTGCCAGCAGTTTCGCAGGCCTCTCTGGGGCCAACGTCCTGACTTTC
>TRBJ1-2|many|TRBV2|TRBD1
CASSGTGVGYTF
TGTGCCAGCAGTGGGACAGGGGTGGGCTACACCTTC
>TRBJ1-5|NA|TRBV29-1|NA
CSVTWGEGQPQHF
TGCAGCGTTACGTGGGGTGAAGGCCAGCCCCAGCATTTT
>TRBJ2-1|many|TRBV5-1|NA
CASSLAPTGSYNEQFF
TGCGCCAGCAGCTTGGCCCCTACCGGCTCCTACAATGAGCAGTTCTTC
>TRBJ1-5|many|TRBV7-2|NA
CASSSGINNQPQHF
TGTGCCAGCAGCTCCGGGATAAACAATCAGCCCCAGCATTTT
>TRBJ1-1|many|TRBV10-3|TRBD1
CAISEYRGDTEAFF
TGTGCCATCAGTGAGTACAGGGGAGACACTGAAGCTTTCTTT
>TRBJ2-7|NA|TRBV3-1|NA
CASSQGPGSGQQYF
TGTGCCAGCAGCCAAGGTCCAGGGAGCGGGCAGCAGTACTTC
>TRBJ1-5|few|TRBV7-2|NA
CASSLAAGTPSNQPQHF
TGTGCCAGCAGCTTAGCTGCGGGAACTCCCAGCAATCAGCCCCAGCATTTT
>TRBJ2-1|few|TRBV7-9|TRBD2
CASSMGTNLYNEQFF
TGTGCCAGCAGCATGGGGACTAACCTTTACAATGAGCAGTTCTTC
>TRBJ1-1|many|TRBV20-1|TRBD1
CSARDPGTGGTEAFF
TGCAGTGCTAGGGATCCCGGGACAGGGGGCACTGAAGCTTTCTTT
>TRBJ1-4|few|TRBV4-1|NA
CASSIGPRSPNEKLFF
TGCGCCAGCAGCATAGGACCCAGGTCACCTAATGAAAAACTGTTTTTT
>TRBJ1-1|many|TRBV2|NA
CASSGSVHEDTEAFF
TGTGCCAGCAGTGGCTCGGTTCATGAGGACACTGAAGCTTTCTTT
>TRBJ2-2|NA|TRBV5-1|NA
CASSLVDETGELFF
TGCGCCAGCAGCTTGGTTGATGAGACCGGGGAGCTGTTTTTT
>TRBJ2-1|NA|TRBV12-3/TRBV12-4|NA
CASSRGHPYNEQFF
TGTGCCAGCAGCCGGGGACACCCCTACAATGAGCAGTTCTTC
>TRBJ1-2|many|TRBV12-3/TRBV12-4|TRBD1
CASRSHGQGAYGYTF
TGTGCCAGCAGATCCCACGGACAGGGGGCTTATGGCTACACCTTC
>TRBJ1-3|many|TRBV6-1|TRBD1
CASTRDRRYTIYF
TGTGCCAGCACCCGGGACAGGCGTTACACCATATATTTT
>TRBJ1-1|NA|TRBV27|NA
CASSSPARTVRAFF
TGTGCCAGCAGTTCACCCGCCCGGACAGTAAGAGCTTTCTTT
>TRBJ2-3|NA|TRBV15|NA
CATSPHGTDTQYF
TGTGCCACCAGCCCCCACGGTACAGATACGCAGTATTTT
>TRBJ2-5|many|TRBV6-2/TRBV6-3|NA
CASSYSGTSFRTQYF
TGTGCCAGCAGTTACTCTGGGACGTCCTTCCGGACCCAGTACTTC
>TRBJ1-2|few|TRBV20-1|NA
CSARVPRDYGYTF
TGCAGTGCTAGAGTCCCCAGGGACTATGGCTACACCTTC
>TRBJ2-3|many|TRBV28|TRBD2
CASTSAAGVSDTQYF
TGTGCCAGCACCTCGGCGGCGGGAGTATCAGATACGCAGTATTTT
>TRBJ1-2|many|TRBV2|TRBD1
CASSRTGTGNYGYTF
TGTGCCAGCAGCAGGACCGGGACAGGGAACTATGGCTACACCTTC
>TRBJ2-5|few|TRBV29-1|TRBD2
CSVGLAGGPGPKTQYF
TGCAGCGTTGGACTAGCGGGAGGGCCGGGTCCCAAGACCCAGTACTTC
>TRBJ2-7|NA|TRBV9|NA
CASSVPSRPYEQYF
TGTGCCAGCAGCGTCCCTAGCCGCCCCTACGAGCAGTACTTC
>TRBJ1-5|NA|TRBV18|NA
CASSPVRGDNSNQPQHF
TGTGCCAGCTCACCAGTGAGGGGTGATAATAGCAATCAGCCCCAGCATTTT
>TRBJ1-1|few|TRBV7-6|NA
CASSSTPDLWGAFF
TGTGCCAGCAGCTCCACGCCCGACTTGTGGGGAGCTTTCTTT
>TRBJ1-1|few|TRBV14|NA
CASSPRWRGNTEAFF
TGTGCCAGCAGCCCAAGATGGAGGGGTAACACTGAAGCTTTCTTT
>TRBJ2-3|many|TRBV5-1|NA
CASTEGGGTDTQYF
TGCGCCAGCACCGAGGGAGGAGGCACAGATACGCAGTATTTT
>TRBJ1-1|many|TRBV20-1|NA
CSASLWGRNTEAFF
TGCAGTGCTAGTTTATGGGGAAGGAACACTGAAGCTTTCTTT
>TRBJ2-1|NA|TRBV11-2|TRBD2
CASSLVGLAGIPSSYNEQFF
TGTGCCAGCAGCTTAGTGGGACTAGCGGGGATACCGAGCTCCTACAATGAGCAGTTCTTC
>TRBJ1-1|few|TRBV7-9|NA
CASSFPAGSDSSAFF
TGTGCCAGCAGCTTTCCGGCAGGGTCTGATTCTTCAGCTTTCTTT
>TRBJ1-2|many|TRBV6-1|NA
CASSHGGDSGGYTF
TGTGCCAGCAGCCACGGGGGGGATTCTGGTGGCTACACCTTC
>TRBJ2-7|many|TRBV2|NA
CASSPRGGYEQYF
TGTGCCAGCAGCCCTCGGGGTGGGTACGAGCAGTACTTC
>TRBJ2-7|many|TRBV30|NA
CAWRDTGILEQYF
TGTGCCTGGAGGGACACAGGGATACTCGAGCAGTACTTC
>TRBJ1-4|few|TRBV7-9|TRBD1
CASSASGTGVEKLFF
TGTGCCAGCAGCGCCTCCGGGACAGGGGTTGAAAAACTGTTTTTT
>TRBJ1-4|NA|TRBV20-1|TRBD1
CSARPGTGYEKLFF
TGCAGTGCCCGCCCCGGGACAGGGTACGAAAAACTGTTTTTT
>TRBJ1-2|many|TRBV12-3/TRBV12-4|TRBD1
CASSSPDREDYGYTF
TGTGCCAGCAGTAGCCCGGACAGGGAGGACTATGGCTACACCTTC
>TRBJ2-7|NA|TRBV28|NA
CASKGGYEQYF
TGTGCCAGCAAAGGGGGATACGAGCAGTACTTC
>TRBJ2-1|many|TRBV7-9|TRBD2
CASSLQAGGGPYNEQFF
TGTGCCAGCAGCTTACAAGCGGGAGGGGGGCCCTACAATGAGCAGTTCTTC
>TRBJ2-1|few|TRBV27|NA
CATLRGPYNEQFF
TGTGCCACTCTCAGGGGACCATACAATGAGCAGTTCTTC
>TRBJ2-5|few|TRBV20-1|NA
CSARDFRRQYF
TGCAGTGCTAGGGACTTCAGGAGGCAGTACTTC
>TRBJ2-1|few|TRBV3-1|TRBD2
CASSQDRLRGLAVGEQFF
TGTGCCAGCAGCCAAGATCGATTAAGGGGACTAGCGGTCGGTGAGCAGTTCTTC
>TRBJ2-7|many|TRBV12-3/TRBV12-4|NA
CASSFRRDDKQYF
TGTGCCAGCAGTTTTCGGCGGGATGATAAGCAGTACTTC
>TRBJ2-7|NA|TRBV20-1|NA
CSASSPEWIYEQYF
TGCAGTGCTAGTAGCCCGGAGTGGATCTACGAGCAGTACTTC
>TRBJ1-1|NA|TRBV6-1|NA
CASSEEGSWPLKFF
TGTGCCAGCAGTGAAGAAGGCAGTTGGCCCCTGAAATTCTTT